This T cell receptor beta chain was identified during a study of CD8 T cells in ankylosing spondylitis. Findings of the study overall: Ankylosing spondylitis blood appeared to carry a characteristic TCR beta motif of roughly eight highly homologous variants. As reported, disease-linked clones showed significant enrichment in matched ankylosing spondylitis synovial fluid.

TCRdb reprocessed the 5' RACE reads via MiXCR and lists one record per CDR3 protein. This table holds 250,000 to 300,000 distinct CDR3 sequences, 20% found once. V lost 6 bases and J lost 3, with 17 bases in between. The CDR3 has 16 residues. Per the germline V gene, CDR1 is MNHEY and CDR2 is SMNVEV (reference sequence). This clonotype was counted only a few times. What it recognizes is unknown. V gene TRBV27 combines with J gene TRBJ2-2, with D possibly matching TRBD1 (5 bases). The TCR originated in a male donor with ankylosing spondylitis or in good health (not recorded which). The sequenced sample consisted of blood, either unsorted or a sorted T cell fraction (not recorded which). CDR3 loop: CASRVMGQGHTGELFF. DNA for the CDR3: TGTGCCAGCAGGGTCATGGGCCAGGGTCACACCGGGGAGCTGTTTTTT.